These 13 T cell receptor beta chains were sequenced from one sample in a study of T cells in Graves' hyperthyroidism and ophthalmopathy. The CDR3 regions of TCR beta were amplified from RNA transcripts. With the HTBI primer set, the TCR CDR3 went through a first round of RT-PCR. TCRdb analysed the multiplex PCR reads with MiXCR anew, one entry per CDR3 protein. This sample has some 760,000 distinct CDR3 sequences, with 12% to 15% found just once. Sequencing was done on a sample of blood. The receptors derive from a young woman with Graves' hyperthyroidism.

This clonotype turned up a few times. J is TRBJ2-1 and V is TRBV13, with a possible D match to TRBD2 (5 bases). Trimming pared 5 bases from V and 0 bases from J, leaving 8 bases between. Germline lookup yields CDR1 PRHDT and CDR2 FYEKMQ (reference sequence). CDR3 length equals 14 residues. As DNA, the CDR3 is TGTGCCAGCAGCGGAGGTGGCTCCTACAATGAGCAGTTCTTC. It specifies CASSGGGSYNEQFF. The full variable domain, rest sourced from reference TRBV13 and TRBJ2-1, is AAGVIQSPRHLIKEKRETATLKCYPIPRHDTVYWYQQGPGQDPQFLISFYEKMQSDKGSIPDRFSAQQFSDYHSELNMSSLELGDSALYFCASSGGGSYNEQFFGPGTRLTVL.

The chain has TRBV9 and TRBJ1-5; perhaps TRBD1 as D (5 bases). Trimming took off 0 bases at V and 5 bases at J, with 9 bases between the two ends. The CDR3 spans 14 residues. Germline-derived CDR1 and CDR2 are SGDLS and YYNGEE. CDR3 region: CASSVESGDQPQHF. In nucleotides, the CDR3 is TGTGCCAGCAGCGTAGAATCGGGGGATCAGCCCCAGCATTTT.

Ten or more counts support this clonotype. V is TRBV4-2 and J is TRBJ1-1, with D tentatively TRBD1 (6 bases). This CDR3 has 13 residues. Looked up from germline, CDR1 is LGHNA and CDR2 is YNFKEQ. Trimming took off 1 base at V and 6 bases at J, with 9 bases between the two ends. The CDR3 nucleotides read TGTGCCAGCAGCCAAGTCAGGGGCGCTGAAGCTTTCTTT. Translated: CASSQVRGAEAFF.

J is TRBJ1-4 and V is TRBV11-2; weak D call: TRBD1 (5 bases). V lost 2 bases to trimming and J lost 5 bases, with 12 bases between them. Per germline, CDR1 SGHAT and CDR2 FQNNGV. This CDR3 has 15 amino acids. CDR3 residues: CASSLMRGQNEKLFF. The CDR3 coding sequence is TGTGCCAGCAGCTTAATGAGGGGCCAGAATGAAAAACTGTTTTTT.

The chain joins TRBV20-1 to TRBJ2-7, with D tentatively TRBD2 (6 bases). The CDR3 contains 12 residues. Germline V lookup: CDR1 DFQATT, CDR2 SNEGSKA (reference sequence). Trimming shortened V by 3 bases and J by 9 bases, and 15 bases separated the two germline ends. CDR3 sequence: CSASSREERQYF. The CDR3 nucleotides read TGCAGTGCTAGTTCTAGGGAGGAGCGGCAGTACTTC.

This clonotype was seen ten or more times. The chain carries TRBV12-3 or TRBV12-4 and TRBJ1-2; D unresolved. V lost 6 bases, J lost 3 bases, and 11 bases lay in between. This CDR3 spans 13 amino acids. The DNA for the CDR3 is TGTGCCAGCAGCATAGGGCTTCACTATGGCTACACCTTC. It encodes CASSIGLHYGYTF.

There are a few counts of this clonotype. V is TRBV6-1 and J is TRBJ1-2; the match to TRBD1 covers 10 bases. The V gene's germline CDR1 is MNHNS and CDR2 SASEGT. The CDR3 extends over 14 amino acids. Trimming took 6 bases from V and 4 from J; bases not matched to a gene: 5. The CDR3 spells CASRGQGTLYGYTF. The DNA of the CDR3 is TGTGCCAGCAGGGGACAGGGGACCCTCTATGGCTACACCTTC.

In this sample, this clonotype turned up a few times. The chain has TRBV28 and TRBJ2-2; D is ambiguous. With 6 bases removed from V and 0 bases from J, the gap between germline ends came to 8 bases. Germline CDR1 reads MDHEN; CDR2 reads SYDVKM. CDR3 length equals 14 residues. CDR3 nucleotide sequence: TGTGCCAGCAGGCTAATCGCGAACACCGGGGAGCTGTTTTTT. This translates into CASRLIANTGELFF.

With regard to this clonotype: Given a much more abundant clone one base away, this may be a read error. The chain employs TRBV30 and TRBJ2-2, with TRBD1 identical over 7 bases. In germline, CDR1 is GTSNPN, CDR2 SVGIG (reference sequence). CDR3 length: 15 amino acids. The CDR3 DNA reads TGTGCCTGGAGTGAACGCGACAGGGACACCGGGGAGCTGTCTTTT. Its protein product is CAWSERDRDTGELSF.

This clonotype was found a few times. For the CDR3, the DNA is TGCAGTGCTCCAGGGGCCAATCAGCCCCAGCATTTT. It specifies CSAPGANQPQHF. This chain uses TRBV20-1 with TRBJ1-5, with D possibly TRBD1 on 6 matching bases. The germline CDR1 and CDR2 sequences are DFQATT and SNEGSKA (reference sequence). This CDR3 is 12 amino acids long. V shed 5 bases and J shed 3 bases, with 8 bases lying between them.

This clonotype was observed a handful of times. The chain employs TRBV9 and TRBJ2-1; possible D gene TRBD1, 6 bases. This CDR3 comprises 14 residues. Germline CDR1 and CDR2: SGDLS and YYNGEE. Trimming pared 0 bases from V and 13 bases from J, leaving 17 bases between. The CDR3 loop is CASSVALSPDRQFF. The CDR3 bases are TGTGCCAGCAGCGTAGCTCTGTCTCCGGACAGACAGTTCTTC.

This clonotype was counted a few times. The CDR3, as DNA: TGTGCCAGCAGTCCCGTAACAGGATACAATGAGCAGTTCTTC. The encoded protein is CASSPVTGYNEQFF. The V call is TRBV27, the J call TRBJ2-1; tentatively, D is TRBD1 (5 bases). Trimming cost V 5 bases and J 4 bases, with 12 bases left between them. Germline CDR1 and CDR2: MNHEY and SMNVEV (reference sequence). This CDR3 comprises 14 residues.

This clonotype occurred many times. V usage is TRBV2 and J usage is TRBJ1-2; no clear D gene. This CDR3 is built from 13 residues. The V end was cut by 1 base, the J end by 3 bases, with 6 bases between. Per germline, CDR1 SNHLY and CDR2 FYNNEI. This CDR3 is CASSEEQYYGYTF. In DNA, the CDR3 is TGTGCCAGCAGTGAAGAACAGTACTATGGCTACACCTTC.